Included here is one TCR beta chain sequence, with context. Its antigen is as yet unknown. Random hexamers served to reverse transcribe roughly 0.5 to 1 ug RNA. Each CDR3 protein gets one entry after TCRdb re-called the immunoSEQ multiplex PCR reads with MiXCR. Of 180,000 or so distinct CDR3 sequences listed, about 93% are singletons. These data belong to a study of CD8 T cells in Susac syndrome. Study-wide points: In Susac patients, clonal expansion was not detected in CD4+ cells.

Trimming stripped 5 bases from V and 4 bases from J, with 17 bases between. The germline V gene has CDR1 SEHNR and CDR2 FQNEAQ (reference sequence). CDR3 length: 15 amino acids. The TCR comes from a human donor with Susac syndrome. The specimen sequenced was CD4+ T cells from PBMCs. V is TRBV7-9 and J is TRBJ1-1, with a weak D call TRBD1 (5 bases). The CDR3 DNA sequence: TGTGCCAGCAGCACGCGATGGGGGGGTAGCACTGAAGCTTTCTTT. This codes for CASSTRWGGSTEAFF.